The rows below give T cell receptor beta chains drawn from one sample of a study of cytomegalovirus exposure and HLA in healthy donors. The protocol was immunoSEQ multiplex PCR, while the TCRdb copy is restricted to in-frame clones and leaves out a portion. The table lists some 210,000 clones, 75% to 90% of them singletons. Sequencing was done on a sample of PBMCs. All receptors come from a man aged 25-40 years in good health and CMV-seronegative. Each CDR3 is given with its conserved first and last residue. A D gene is named only where the DNA matches it firmly. Part of the rows lack a size; the others show once, few, many or a class for expanded clones.

J | V | size | D | DNA | CDR3
TRBJ2-7 | TRBV4-3 | NA | TRBD2 | TGCGCCAGCAGCCAAGGGTCAGGACTAGGGGCCTACGAGCAGTACTTC | CASSQGSGLGAYEQYF
TRBJ2-1 | TRBV11-2 | NA | NA | TGTGCCAGCAGCCCCGGGACATCCTACAATGAGCAGTTCTTC | CASSPGTSYNEQFF
TRBJ1-3 | TRBV6-5 | NA | NA | TGTGCCAGCACCCAAAATACGGTTGGAAACACCATATATTTT | CASTQNTVGNTIYF
TRBJ2-3 | TRBV15 | NA | NA | TGTGCCACCAGCAGAGACCCGGGGCGGGGTAGCACAGATACGCAATATTTT | CATSRDPGRGSTDTQYF
TRBJ1-6 | TRBV19 | NA | NA | TGTGCCAGTAGTATCGACAGGTTTGGAAGTTCACCCCTCCACTTT | CASSIDRFGSSPLHF
TRBJ1-5 | TRBV7-9 | NA | NA | TGTGCCAGCAGCTTAGCCGGAGGGGCGAATCAGCCCCAGCATTTT | CASSLAGGANQPQHF
TRBJ1-2 | TRBV27 | NA | TRBD1 | TGTGCCAGCAGTTCGACAGGGGTGGGGTATGGCTACACCTTC | CASSSTGVGYGYTF
TRBJ2-2 | TRBV6-5 | NA | TRBD1 | TGTGCCAGCAGTCCGGGACAGGCGAACACCGGGGAGCTGTTTTTT | CASSPGQANTGELFF
TRBJ2-1 | TRBV6-4 | NA | TRBD2 | TGTGCCAGCAGTATCCTAGCGGGAGTTTACAATGAGCAGTTCTTC | CASSILAGVYNEQFF
TRBJ1-1 | TRBV9 | NA | NA | TGTGCCAGCAGCGTATTCGGGATGGGGGGCACTGAAGCTTTCTTT | CASSVFGMGGTEAFF
TRBJ2-7 | TRBV28 | NA | TRBD1 | TGTGCCAGCAGTGGGACAGCCTACGAGCAGTACTTC | CASSGTAYEQYF
TRBJ1-5 | TRBV15 | few | NA | TGTGCCACCAGCAGAGGAGGGGGAATAGATCAGCCCCAGCATTTT | CATSRGGGIDQPQHF
TRBJ2-7 | TRBV7-8 | NA | TRBD1 | TGTGCCAGCAGCTTCCTCGGGACAGGGGCTTCCTACGAGCAGTACTTC | CASSFLGTGASYEQYF
TRBJ2-1 | TRBV30 | NA | NA | TGTGCCTGGAGTTCTCCCCGCGGACAGAATGGGAACGAGCAGTTCTTC | CAWSSPRGQNGNEQFF
TRBJ1-6 | TRBV7-9 | NA | NA | TGTGCCAGCAGCCCGGTTACTAGTAATTCACCCCTCCACTTT | CASSPVTSNSPLHF
TRBJ1-1 | TRBV10-3 | NA | NA | TGTGCCATCAGTGAAAGTTTTGGGCTAATGAACACTGAAGCTTTCTTT | CAISESFGLMNTEAFF
TRBJ2-1 | TRBV4-3 | NA | TRBD2 | TGCGCCAGCAGCCAGGACCTAGCGGGGGGGATCTCCTACAATGAGCAGTTCTTC | CASSQDLAGGISYNEQFF
TRBJ2-7 | TRBV15 | few | TRBD2 | TGTGCCACCAGCAGAACCCCTACTAGCGGACGAGACGAGCAGTACTTC | CATSRTPTSGRDEQYF
TRBJ2-6 | TRBV9 | NA | TRBD2 | TGTGCCAGCAGCGTAGGGGGGGGGAACTCTGGGGCCAACGTCCTGACTTTC | CASSVGGGNSGANVLTF
TRBJ2-3 | TRBV2 | NA | TRBD2 | TGTGCCAGCAGAATAGCGGGAGCGAACACAGATACGCAGTATTTT | CASRIAGANTDTQYF
TRBJ1-1 | TRBV2 | NA | TRBD1 | TGTGCCAGCAGTGAGGGACAGGGGTTTTTTATGAACACTGAAGCTTTCTTT | CASSEGQGFFMNTEAFF